This record looks at one T cell receptor beta chain sequence and its context. The clone's antigen remains unknown. Base qualities are not provided; no much larger clone lies one nucleotide away. The cohort consisted of 666 healthy bone marrow donors. At the time of sampling, every cohort member was nominally healthy, though immune exposures that went unrecorded were likely present. The donor tested CMV seronegative and was one of the 352 seronegative cohort members. A peripheral blood sample was provided by each donor, and peripheral blood mononuclear cells were used for TCR beta sequencing. The Qiagen DNeasy Blood Extraction Kit was used to extract genomic DNA from the blood cell samples. This sample is part of a study of cytomegalovirus exposure and HLA in healthy donors (dated by TCRdb to 2015 to 2018). Looking at the study overall: In an earlier analysis of roughly 500 of the donors, 250 to 350 Gb of sequence data and about 110 million unique TCR beta sequences from roughly 200 million T cells were reported. Among some 400 genotyped donors of the cohort, an average of roughly 240,000 unique TCR beta nucleotide sequences were sequenced per donor, 15% to 20% of them non-productive. Using immunosequencing, the study profiled T cell repertoires from about 650 subjects and related those repertoires to cytomegalovirus serostatus. Of the roughly 400 genotyped donors, approximately 83% fell in the genetic ancestry cluster associated with self-reported Caucasian donors. Class I and class II HLA loci were covered by the typing at four-digit resolution. Alongside the repertoire data, information on donor age, sex, ethnicity and CMV serostatus was compiled. Five DR-DQ haplotypes were handled as single units for association and clustering, since linkage in the cohort was strong. To predict cytomegalovirus infection status, the study brought together high-throughput TCR immunosequencing, statistical association of individual TCRs with disease status, and machine learning. Typing coverage varied by locus: about 629-640 donors for A, B, C, DRB1 and DQB1; roughly 560 for DQA1; approximately 610 for DPA1; around 490 for DPB1. All discovery cohort repertoires had been generated on a single sequencing platform. To decide whether each TCR beta V gene segment behaved as functional or pseudogenic, an earlier analysis of some 600 of the donors relied on high-throughput TCR beta sequencing. In the later analysis, no new phenotypic data were used to find candidate immune exposures; instead, reliance was placed on TCR beta sequences and their occurrence across donors. To study patterns of TCR occurrence, a later analysis re-analyzed previously published TCR beta repertoires from under 750 donors and added high-resolution HLA genotyping. An early release covering about 600 HLA-typed donors comprised about 310 gigabases of sequencing data and tens of millions of unique TCR sequences. The study aimed to test whether cataloging public T cell receptors could reveal signatures of past pathogen exposure. In addition to the first cohort of around 670 subjects, a separate validation cohort of approximately 120 different subjects was used. A later genetic analysis used genome-wide SNP genotypes for about 60% of the 666 donors, treating that subset as a discovery cohort.

The library came from the immunoSEQ multiplex PCR assay. A mixture of 60 forward primers for TCR Vbeta segments and 13 reverse primers for TCR Jbeta segments was used in the multiplex PCR. The CDR3 region of rearranged TCR beta genes was amplified from genomic DNA with a multiplex PCR assay. On the Illumina HiSeq System, the amplified TCR beta libraries were sequenced as 87-base-pair reads. Regarding the original processing steps: Across the 600 to 700 repertoires, a later analysis counted 75 million to 90 million unique TCR beta chains, around 10 million of which were shared by at least two donors. To remove PCR and sequencing errors, raw reads were error-corrected and collapsed into unique sequences using a nearest-neighbor algorithm that merged closely related sequences. To assign V, D and J gene segments, CDR3 sequences were aligned to IMGT reference sequences. For a sequence to be retained, a match of at least six nucleotides to both a V gene segment and a J gene segment was required. A rearrangement counted as productive if the CDR3 had no stop codons and remained in frame with V and J, and every other rearrangement counted as non-productive. Following IMGT convention, CDR3 was defined as the stretch from the second conserved V-encoded cysteine up to the conserved J-encoded phenylalanine. Sequences without an unambiguous match to a single V gene segment were excluded from the earlier analysis of several hundred of the donors. An earlier analysis of 587 of the donors called V segments functional above 56.7% productive rearrangements and segregating when the between-donor standard deviation exceeded 5%. A statistical classification framework was built for diagnosing cytomegalovirus status from the catalog of TCR beta chain sequences. In a later analysis, V and J genes were assigned by comparing TCR nucleotide sequences against IMGT/GENE-DB human TR gene sequences. A later analysis assigned CDR3 sequences and most-parsimonious VDJ recombination scenarios with the TCRdist pipeline. In a later analysis, each TCR beta chain was defined by its CDR3 amino acid sequence together with its V-gene family, and reads lacking a unique V-gene family were excluded. In a later analysis, nearly 600 highly shared, low-generation-probability nucleotide sequences were removed to address suspected cross-contamination and a sequencing artifact. For each public chain, a later analysis derived a clonal expansion index from normalized ranks of inferred template counts within each repertoire. In a later analysis, generation probabilities were computed using a VDJ recombination model fitted to out-of-frame rearrangements, and the results were checked against IGoR. In a later analysis, hypergeometric tests were used to score TCR-TCR, TCR-HLA and TCR-CMV co-occurrence, with a repertoire-size bias correction applied to TCR pairs. False discovery rates were estimated in a later analysis by permuting HLA or CMV assignments 20 times. A later analysis grouped co-occurring TCRs with DBSCAN, adding TCRdist sequence similarity when clustering within HLA-allele-positive subsets. Co-occurrence clustering excluded repertoires with fewer than 30,000 or more than 120,000 public chains, plus five with anomalous nucleotide sharing. This is the immuneACCESS table as TCRdb keeps it, with only in-frame sequences that have V and J called. A part of the clones is gone; compared with another copy, unresolved V genes explain less than half, and the rest is unexplained. That table furnishes V, J and clone size, whereas the DNA furnished D and trimming. The sample records around 190,000 clones, about 77% of which are singletons. The ten largest clones take up about 2.4% of the sample.

For CDR1 and CDR2, the germline V gene (reference sequence) lists LNHNV and YYDKDF. The CDR3 measures 16 amino acids from cysteine to phenylalanine. CDR3 DNA is the only sequence kept; it has 48 bases, read in frame from the first base. A distance of 13 bases separates the germline ends of V and J, which lose 1 base and 6 bases respectively. Broad study findings and their caveats: Linkage disequilibrium might explain the correlated functional status among segregating V segments, but an unknown experimental factor could not be ruled out. An association between a missense DCLRE1C variant and V-gene and J-gene trimming of TCR beta chains was found in a later genetic analysis and replicated in an independent cohort. This cohort had only TCR beta chains sequenced, and the lack of alpha or paired-chain data limited which features could be detected. When HLA alleles, especially DR and DQ, strongly co-occurred, attributing TCR associations to individual alleles was difficult. A group of highly shared sequence variants was considered likely to be a technical artifact of the sequencing pipeline. At a false discovery rate of 0.05, a later analysis linked approximately 18,000 TCR beta sequences to specific HLA alleles. In the study, roughly 160 TCR beta chains were listed as associated with cytomegalovirus. Because counts were too low, seventeen rarely observed V segments, including chromosome 9 orphons, were left out of the earlier analysis of 587 of the donors. A later analysis found that TCR association rates varied across HLA loci, with DRB1 alleles showing the most associated TCRs and HLA-C alleles the fewest. Presence/absence analyses assumed roughly uniform sequencing depth across donors, an assumption that may not hold. In a later analysis, several top co-occurrence clusters were reported to appear linked to parvovirus B19, influenza, CMV and Epstein-Barr virus. In vitro tests confirmed that a few of the cytomegalovirus-associated TCR beta chains recognize cytomegalovirus antigens. According to a later genetic analysis, donors in an Asian-associated ancestry cluster had fewer N-insertions in productive TCRs than the roughly 700-donor mean. The only immune exposure information available for the cohort was CMV serostatus. Most TCR sequences were seen in very few donors, while some public TCRs were found in many individuals. A further reported finding was that TCR beta sequences accurately predicted the HLA-A and HLA-B alleles for most subjects in the first cohort. In a later analysis, most CMV-associated TCR beta chains were found to appear HLA-restricted, with HLA associations seemingly driven largely by CMV exposure. The authors suggested that the approach could potentially be extended to other disease states and immunological phenotypes. Compared with equally common non-associated chains, HLA-associated TCR beta chains in a later analysis were more clonally expanded and had lower generation probabilities. Because HLA typing was missing for some donors at each locus, association tests included only the typed subset. Because the 87-base-pair reads could not distinguish some IMGT-functional V segments, including TRBV6-2 and TRBV6-3, those segments were excluded. Cytomegalovirus status was reported to be diagnosed by the classifier with high specificity and sensitivity in both the original and validation cohorts. Broadly in line with IMGT annotations, most TCR beta V segments showed up in productive rearrangements about 87% or about 30% of the time in an earlier analysis of 587 of the donors.

The V gene is TRBV15 and the J gene is TRBJ1-6, with the D segment identity uncertain. The sequencing input was PBMCs. The TCR was taken from a man aged 55 to 70 in good health and CMV-seronegative. The CDR3 region: CATSRVVQSGNSPLHF. The nucleotides read TGTGCCACCAGCAGAGTAGTCCAGTCGGGTAATTCACCCCTCCACTTT.